Below, 27 T cell receptor beta chains from the same sample are listed, as sequenced in a study of identical twins. Via MiXCR, TCRdb re-called the 5' RACE reads, giving one row per CDR3 protein. The sample holds 650,000 to 750,000 distinct CDR3 sequences, around 20% seen once. These same data were also listed under a study on T cells expressing NK-cell markers.

The specimen was PBMCs. The receptors stem from a woman under 30 in good health.

V and J are TRBV19 and TRBJ2-5; D ambiguous. The germline V gene has CDR1 LNHDA and CDR2 SQIVND (reference sequence). Trimming shortened V by 9 bases and J by 1 base, and 24 bases separated the two germline ends. The CDR3 covers 17 residues. The CDR3 region is CARGRSPSADRQETQYF. For the CDR3, the DNA is TGTGCCAGAGGACGATCACCCTCCGCCGATCGCCAAGAGACCCAGTACTTC.

The CDR3 sequence is CASSLRRGGGDTQYF. In DNA form, the CDR3 reads TGTGCCAGCAGCCTCCGGCGGGGGGGAGGGGATACGCAGTATTTT. The rearrangement links TRBV7-2 to TRBJ2-3; 9 bases are shared with TRBD2. The ends lost 5 bases at V and 6 bases at J; junction bases unmatched: 9. CDR3 length: 15 residues. Germline V lookup: CDR1 SGHTA, CDR2 FQGNSA.

This clonotype was detected a few times. This rearrangement joins TRBV18 to TRBJ2-1; weak D call: TRBD1 (5 bases). The CDR3 loop spans 15 amino acids. CDR1 is KGHSH and CDR2 is LQKENI in the germline V gene. Trimming pared 2 bases from V and 5 bases from J, leaving 13 bases between. The CDR3 DNA reads as TGTGCCAGCTCACCAGGTCAGGGCGTCGACAATGAGCAGTTCTTC. Protein: CASSPGQGVDNEQFF.

This chain connects TRBV5-6 to TRBJ2-7; D is unresolved. Trimming took off 0 bases at V and 2 bases at J, with 6 bases between the two ends. Looked up from germline, CDR1 is SGHDT and CDR2 is YYEEEE. The CDR3 consists of 13 residues. CDR3 sequence reads: CASSLANTYEQYF. The CDR3 DNA follows: TGTGCCAGCAGCTTGGCCAACACCTACGAGCAGTACTTC.

This clonotype has just a few counts. J is TRBJ2-7 and V is TRBV5-1; weak D call: TRBD2 (6 bases). V was trimmed by 8 bases and J by 5 bases, leaving 17 bases between them. CDR3 length equals 13 residues. In germline, CDR1 is SGHRS, CDR2 YFSETQ. The CDR3 nucleotides read TGCGCCAGAGGCCGGGGGAAGGTCCACGAGCAGTACTTC. Translation gives CARGRGKVHEQYF.

The chain employs TRBV6-1 and TRBJ1-6, with 10 bases matching TRBD1. Trimming cost V 5 bases and J 8 bases; bases outside gene matches: 9. Per the germline V gene, CDR1 is MNHNS and CDR2 is SASEGT. The CDR3 loop spans 16 amino acids. The DNA for the CDR3 is TGTGCCAGCAGTCCGGACAGGGGGATGGTTTATTCACCCCTCCACTTT. It codes for CASSPDRGMVYSPLHF.

This chain uses TRBV5-1 with TRBJ2-3, with 13 bases lining up with TRBD2. Germline CDR1 reads SGHRS; CDR2 reads YFSETQ. Trimming at V came to 3 bases and at J to 1 base, leaving 5 bases not matched to a gene. The CDR3 covers 17 residues. The CDR3 spells CASSYTSGGARTDTQYF. The CDR3 DNA reads as TGCGCCAGCAGCTACACTAGCGGGGGGGCCCGCACAGATACGCAGTATTTT.

This clonotype was detected only a few times. The chain is built from TRBV12-3 or TRBV12-4 and TRBJ2-1; TRBD2 matches at 9 bases. V lost 6 bases, J lost 7 bases, and 10 bases stayed unmatched. This CDR3 region has 15 residues. The CDR3 loop reads CASSERASGNNEQFF. CDR3 bases: TGTGCCAGCAGCGAACGGGCTAGCGGGAATAATGAGCAGTTCTTC.

This clonotype has at least ten counts. This chain joins TRBV12-3 or TRBV12-4 and TRBJ2-5; D remains ambiguous. This CDR3 is built from 13 residues. V lost 3 bases and J lost 3, with 8 bases in between. The CDR3 here is CASSLFDEETQYF. In DNA, the CDR3 is TGTGCCAGCAGTTTGTTCGACGAAGAGACCCAGTACTTC.

This clonotype turned up a few times. This chain joins TRBV5-1 and TRBJ2-2; the match to TRBD2 covers 9 bases. The ends lost 2 bases at V and 5 bases at J; junction bases unmatched: 4. CDR3 size: 15 residues. CDR1 and CDR2 from the germline V gene are SGHRS and YFSETQ. The CDR3 sequence: CASSFAGGPTGELFF. In DNA, the CDR3 is TGCGCCAGCAGCTTCGCGGGAGGGCCGACCGGGGAGCTGTTTTTT.

The J gene is TRBJ2-3, the V gene TRBV7-2, with 13 bases fitting TRBD2. Trimming removed 7 bases from V and 4 bases from J; junction bases left unmatched: 5. The CDR3 spans 15 residues. Germline CDR1 is SGHTA and CDR2 is FQGNSA. CDR3 protein: CASMVLAGGPDTQYF. CDR3 nucleotides: TGTGCCAGCATGGTACTAGCGGGAGGGCCAGATACGCAGTATTTT.

This clonotype was found a few times. V is TRBV5-5 and J is TRBJ2-3; D uncertain. The V end was cut by 5 bases, the J end by 4 bases, with 11 bases between. The CDR3 totals 13 residues. The germline gives CDR1 SGHKS, CDR2 YYEKEE (reference sequence). CDR3 region: CASSHALSDTQYF. The DNA for the CDR3 is TGTGCCAGCAGTCACGCCTTATCAGATACGCAGTATTTT.

In this sample, this clonotype turned up a few times. J is TRBJ2-7 and V is TRBV4-3; a possible D gene is TRBD1 (5 bases). This CDR3 is 16 amino acids long. Between the trimmed V and J ends, which lost 0 bases and 2 bases, there was a span of 14 bases. Looked up from germline, CDR1 is LGHNA and CDR2 is YSLEER. CDR3 DNA sequence: TGCGCCAGCAGCCAAGATCTGTGGGGCAACGCCTACGAGCAGTACTTC. Amino acid sequence: CASSQDLWGNAYEQYF.

The chain couples TRBV12-3 or TRBV12-4 to TRBJ2-5; D is perhaps TRBD1 or TRBD2 (5 bases each). CDR3 length: 12 amino acids. V lost 4 bases and J lost 13, with 16 bases in between. This CDR3 is CASSYRDGLRYF. The CDR3 nucleotides are TGTGCCAGCAGTTACCGGGACGGGTTGAGGTACTTC.

This clonotype was seen only a few times. The chain links TRBV12-3 or TRBV12-4 to TRBJ2-1; 11 bases map to TRBD2. V lost 4 bases and J lost 5; bases outside the gene matches: 4. This CDR3 has 15 amino acids. The CDR3 DNA sequence: TGTGCCAGCAGTTCTTTAGCGGGGGGGCACAATGAGCAGTTCTTC. Residues: CASSSLAGGHNEQFF.

This clonotype came up a few times. The chain is built from TRBV29-1 and TRBJ2-5; TRBD2 is a possible D gene (6 bases). Germline CDR1 SQVTM, CDR2 ANQGSEA. This CDR3 is 12 amino acids long. The V gene lost 5 bases and the J gene lost 5 bases, with 12 bases spanning the gap. The chain's CDR3 is CSVRRVAETQYF. CDR3 nucleotides: TGCAGCGTTAGGAGGGTAGCGGAGACCCAGTACTTC.

This clonotype was seen a few times. Here the CDR3 reads CASSLIPGSNEDTQYF. The CDR3 nucleotides read TGTGCCAGCAGCTTAATCCCCGGGTCCAACGAGGATACGCAGTATTTT. The genes are TRBV7-2 and TRBJ2-3; D remains ambiguous. This CDR3 comprises 16 residues. Germline CDR1 SGHTA, CDR2 FQGNSA. Deletions cut 2 bases from V and 6 bases from J, with 18 bases between. Based on the CDR3 plus reference TRBV7-2 and TRBJ2-3, the full variable domain is GAGVSQSPSNKVTEKGKDVELRCDPISGHTALYWYRQSLGQGLEFLIYFQGNSAPDKSGLPSDRFSAERTGGSVSTLTIQRTQQEDSAVYLCASSLIPGSNEDTQYFGPGTRLTVL.

Written as DNA, the CDR3 is TGTGCCAGCAGTTCCTTTTCTAGCGGGAGCCCAGATACGCAGTATTTT. As protein: CASSSFSSGSPDTQYF. V and J are TRBV6-2 or TRBV6-3 and TRBJ2-3, with TRBD2 identical over 10 bases. The germline gives CDR1 MNHEY, CDR2 SVGEGT. V shed 4 bases, J shed 4 bases, and the junction held 8 bases outside the gene matches. The CDR3 loop spans 16 amino acids.

This chain joins TRBV9 and TRBJ1-2, with unresolved D. The V gene lost 0 bases and the J gene lost 5 bases, with 11 bases spanning the gap. Germline V gene sequence: CDR1 SGDLS, CDR2 YYNGEE. The length of the CDR3 is 14 residues. The CDR3 loop reads CASSVVSGSYGYTF. CDR3 DNA: TGTGCCAGCAGCGTAGTTTCCGGATCTTATGGCTACACCTTC.

The CDR3 loop reads CASSQDWGTSGAEYQETQYF. The CDR3 DNA reads TGTGCCAGCAGCCAAGATTGGGGGACTAGCGGGGCCGAGTACCAAGAGACCCAGTACTTC. The chain carries TRBV3-1 and TRBJ2-5; 13 bases are a match to TRBD2. V lost 0 bases to trimming and J lost 0 bases; unmatched junction nucleotides: 10. The CDR3 extends over 20 amino acids. The germline CDR1 and CDR2 sequences are LGHDT and YNNKEL (reference sequence).

The chain uses TRBV20-1 and TRBJ2-3; 11 bases are shared with TRBD2. V lost 6 bases to trimming and J lost 0 bases; unmatched junction nucleotides: 14. The CDR3 consists of 18 residues. Germline assignment: CDR1 DFQATT and CDR2 SNEGSKA (reference sequence). CDR3 bases: TGCAGTGCCACTAGGGCTAGCGGGGGGCCTTCGAGCACAGATACGCAGTATTTT. Translation gives CSATRASGGPSSTDTQYF.

This clonotype has a handful of counts. The rearrangement uses TRBV7-8 and TRBJ2-7, with 11 bases lining up with TRBD1. This CDR3 is built from 14 residues. J was trimmed by 6 bases and V by 4 bases; bases with no gene match: 5. Germline CDR1 reads SGHVS; CDR2 reads FQNEAQ. The CDR3 DNA is TGTGCCAGCAGCTCCCAGGGACAGGGGGGCGAGCAGTACTTC. Its translation is CASSSQGQGGEQYF.

In this sample, this clonotype turned up a few times. The chain carries TRBV12-3 or TRBV12-4 and TRBJ2-1, with D unresolved. This CDR3 is 11 amino acids long. Trimming left V 6 bases short and J 10 bases short, with 10 bases between. CDR3 nucleotides: TGTGCCAGCAGGTCCTTTAGGGAGCAGTTCTTC. This sequence encodes CASRSFREQFF.

The chain couples TRBV6-1 to TRBJ2-1; TRBD2 is a possible D gene (6 bases). From germline, CDR1 is MNHNS and CDR2 SASEGT. The V gene lost 6 bases and the J gene lost 3 bases, with 9 bases spanning the gap. The CDR3 runs 13 residues. The CDR3 loop reads CASSGSNYNEQFF. The CDR3 region has the DNA TGTGCCAGCAGCGGGAGCAACTACAATGAGCAGTTCTTC.

This clonotype was seen many times. The chain combines TRBV29-1 with TRBJ2-2; D is possibly TRBD2 (6 bases). This CDR3 is built from 15 residues. V gave up 6 bases and J gave up 4 bases, with 18 bases separating them. Germline V gene lookup returns CDR1 SQVTM and CDR2 ANQGSEA. The CDR3, as DNA: TGCAGCGTCCGGGTCGGGAGCGGCGGCACCGGGGAGCTGTTTTTT. Amino acid sequence: CSVRVGSGGTGELFF.

In its sample, this clonotype was seen a few times. This chain connects TRBV20-1 to TRBJ2-7; D is unclear. V lost 7 bases and J 2 bases, leaving 9 bases between the germline ends. The length of the CDR3 is 11 residues. CDR1 DFQATT and CDR2 SNEGSKA come from the germline V gene (reference sequence). Here the CDR3 DNA reads TGCAGTGTTGGATCTCCCTACGAGCAGTACTTC. Translated, it gives CSVGSPYEQYF.

The V and J genes are TRBV5-1 and TRBJ2-7; 7 positions match TRBD2. The V segment lost 4 bases and the J segment 6 bases; nucleotides outside the gene matches: 7. The CDR3 spans 13 residues. The germline V gene encodes CDR1 SGHRS and CDR2 YFSETQ. The CDR3 here is CASSLGGYGEQYF. DNA for the CDR3: TGCGCCAGCAGCCTGGGGGGGTACGGCGAGCAGTACTTC.